What follows are 20 T cell receptor beta chains derived from one specimen sequenced in a study of blood T cell repertoires in COVID-19. The data were produced by immunoSEQ multiplex PCR, yet TCRdb's version contains in-frame clones alone and is incomplete. The repertoire holds more than 300,000 clones, with roughly 90% as singletons. The specimen was PBMCs or T cells enriched from blood (not recorded which). The receptors were gathered from a woman aged 25-40 years who had been exposed to COVID-19.

V and J are TRBV6-5 and TRBJ1-6, with D tentatively TRBD1 (5 bases). The ends were cut back, 6 bases at V and 7 bases at J, with 19 bases in the middle. CDR1 is MNHEY and CDR2 is SVGAGI in the germline V gene. The CDR3 has 16 amino acids. In nucleotides, the CDR3 is TGTGCCAGCAGGTACACCTCAACAGGTCTAAATTCACCCCTCCACTTT. This translates into CASRYTSTGLNSPLHF.

This clone was recorded a few times. This sequence joins TRBV5-6 and TRBJ2-7; 8 bases fit TRBD2. Germline loops: CDR1 SGHDT, CDR2 YYEEEE. Trimming removed 3 bases from V and 6 bases from J; junction bases left unmatched: 5. The CDR3 totals 13 residues. The CDR3 sequence: CASSSRGGLEQYF. As DNA, the CDR3 is TGTGCCAGCAGCTCCCGGGGGGGCCTCGAGCAGTACTTC.

The chain joins TRBV5-8 to TRBJ1-1; 8 bases line up with TRBD1. The V and J ends lost 2 bases and 5 bases, in that order; junction bases with no gene match: 2. CDR3 length: 13 amino acids. The germline gives CDR1 SGHTS, CDR2 YDEGEE. This CDR3 reads CASSFDRGTEAFF. The CDR3 coding sequence is TGTGCCAGCAGCTTCGACAGGGGAACTGAAGCTTTCTTT.

V is TRBV4-3 and J is TRBJ1-4; 7 bases are shared with TRBD1. This CDR3 has 16 amino acids. Germline CDR1 LGHNA, CDR2 YSLEER. V lost 0 bases and J lost 2; bases outside the gene matches: 3. As DNA, the CDR3 is TGCGCCAGCAGCCAAGAATCGACAGGGACTAATGAAAAACTGTTTTTT. Translation: CASSQESTGTNEKLFF.

This rearrangement joins TRBV13 to TRBJ2-7, with 7 nucleotides matching TRBD1. CDR1 PRHDT and CDR2 FYEKMQ come from the germline V gene (reference sequence). V lost 3 bases and J lost 2; bases outside the gene matches: 4. The CDR3 sequence is 14 residues long. This CDR3 reads CASSFGTEAYEQYF. CDR3 bases: TGTGCCAGCAGCTTTGGGACAGAAGCCTACGAGCAGTACTTC.

The chain is built from TRBV18 and TRBJ2-2, with TRBD1 as a possible D gene (5 bases). Germline CDR1 KGHSH, CDR2 LQKENI. The CDR3 length is 15 residues. V was cut by 3 bases and J by 5 bases, with 13 bases left in between. CDR3 sequence: CASSPRQGDTGELFF. The CDR3, as DNA: TGTGCCAGCTCACCTCGGCAGGGTGATACCGGGGAGCTGTTTTTT.

The chain combines TRBV5-1 with TRBJ2-4; perhaps TRBD2 as D (6 bases). The CDR3 is 14 amino acids. Germline lookup yields CDR1 SGHRS and CDR2 YFSETQ. The germline V and J ends were trimmed by 3 bases and 8 bases, with 15 bases remaining between them. CDR3: CASSSTAGTDIQYF. DNA of the CDR3: TGCGCCAGCAGCTCGACGGCGGGGACGGACATTCAGTACTTC.

The chain has TRBV30 and TRBJ2-1; D possibly corresponds to TRBD2 (6 bases). V lost 3 bases to trimming and J lost 5 bases, with 23 bases between them. The CDR3 contains 17 residues. Germline CDR1 GTSNPN, CDR2 SVGIG (reference sequence). The CDR3, as DNA: TGTGCCTGGAGCGTACATTCTAGCGAGGTACTAAACAATGAGCAGTTCTTC. Translation gives CAWSVHSSEVLNNEQFF.

This chain links TRBV30 with TRBJ1-2; a weak D match, TRBD1 (5 bases). The CDR3 consists of 14 residues. V was cut by 2 bases and J by 8 bases, with 18 bases left in between. Germline loops: CDR1 GTSNPN, CDR2 SVGIG (reference sequence). In nucleotides, the CDR3 is TGTGCCTGGAGTCGGAGGGGTAGGTTCGGGGGCTACACCTTC. Protein product: CAWSRRGRFGGYTF.

The V and J genes are TRBV5-1 and TRBJ1-2; TRBD1 aligns across 9 bases. This CDR3 contains 12 residues. J lost 5 bases, V lost 4 bases, and 0 bases had no gene match. The germline V gene has CDR1 SGHRS and CDR2 YFSETQ. The CDR3 DNA follows: TGCGCCAGCAGCGACAGGGGGTATGGCTACACCTTC. Its protein product is CASSDRGYGYTF.

V usage is TRBV18 and J usage is TRBJ1-1; 9 nucleotides line up with TRBD1. Germline V gene lookup returns CDR1 KGHSH and CDR2 LQKENI. V shed 6 bases and J 3 bases; nucleotides not matched to a gene: 8. The CDR3 runs to 15 residues. In nucleotides, the CDR3 is TGTGCCAGCTCCTATGGACAGGGGCGAGACACTGAAGCTTTCTTT. Protein sequence: CASSYGQGRDTEAFF.

J is TRBJ1-4 and V is TRBV4-1; 8 bases agree with TRBD1. Per the germline V gene, CDR1 is MGHRA and CDR2 is YSYEKL. The CDR3 is 14 amino acids. Germline trimming cut 5 bases from V and 7 bases from J; bases unmatched to any gene: 6. The DNA of the CDR3 is TGCGCCAGCAGCTACAGAACAGGGGGTGAAAAACTGTTTTTT. Encoded protein: CASSYRTGGEKLFF.

The chain uses TRBV19 and TRBJ1-1, with D possibly matching TRBD1 (6 bases). The CDR3 contains 13 residues. Per germline, CDR1 LNHDA and CDR2 SQIVND (reference sequence). The V and J ends lost 8 bases and 1 base respectively, with 11 bases between them. In DNA, the CDR3 is TGTGCCAGTCTTGACAGGCAGAACACTGAAGCTTTCTTT. This codes for CASLDRQNTEAFF.

This clone has only one observation. The chain couples TRBV5-4 to TRBJ2-1; D is possibly TRBD1 (5 bases). Trimming cost V 4 bases and J 0 bases, with 17 bases left between them. The germline V gene has CDR1 SGHNT and CDR2 YYREEE (reference sequence). CDR3 size: 17 residues. The CDR3 protein is CASSLLRTGDSYNEQFF. CDR3 bases: TGTGCCAGCAGCCTACTACGAACAGGCGACTCCTACAATGAGCAGTTCTTC.

In this sample, this clone turned up many times. This chain uses TRBV6-2 or TRBV6-3 with TRBJ2-7, with 8 bases that match TRBD2. From germline, CDR1 is MNHEY and CDR2 SVGEGT. The V and J ends lost 2 bases and 3 bases, in that order; junction bases with no gene match: 0. This CDR3 comprises 13 residues. CDR3 DNA sequence: TGTGCCAGCAGTTACGGGACTAGCTACGAGCAGTACTTC. Translated: CASSYGTSYEQYF.

The chain links TRBV5-1 to TRBJ1-2; 9 positions match TRBD1. The CDR3 covers 14 residues. The V gene's germline CDR1 is SGHRS and CDR2 YFSETQ. The trim removed 3 bases at V and 6 bases at J, leaving 6 bases unmatched. For the CDR3, the DNA is TGCGCCAGCAGCTGGTGGGACAGGGCCAATGGCTACACCTTC. Residues: CASSWWDRANGYTF.

This clone was detected once. The CDR3: CASSPDYYGYTF. In nucleotides, the CDR3 is TGTGCCAGCAGCCCAGACTACTATGGCTACACCTTC. V usage is TRBV7-9 and J usage is TRBJ1-2; D uncertain. Germline V lookup: CDR1 SEHNR, CDR2 FQNEAQ (reference sequence). Trimming took 5 bases from V and 3 from J, leaving 7 bases between them. The CDR3 extends over 12 amino acids.

The gene calls are TRBV6-4 and TRBJ1-1, with D possibly matching TRBD1 (6 bases). The germline V gene has CDR1 MRHNA and CDR2 SNTAGT. V was shortened by 4 bases and J by 3 bases, with 12 bases between the two germline ends. The CDR3 length is 14 residues. CDR3 coding DNA: TGTGCCAGCAGTGCACAGGGTGGGGACACTGAAGCTTTCTTT. Amino acid sequence: CASSAQGGDTEAFF.

V gene TRBV20-1 combines with J gene TRBJ2-7; D not certain. CDR1 DFQATT and CDR2 SNEGSKA come from the germline V gene (reference sequence). This CDR3 has 11 residues. V was trimmed by 5 bases and J by 0 bases, leaving 5 bases between them. Written as DNA, the CDR3 is TGCAGTGCTTGGAGCTCCTACGAGCAGTACTTC. Its protein product is CSAWSSYEQYF.

This clone was detected only once. The CDR3 coding sequence is TGTGCCAGCAGTTATCTACAGGGTGCCGTCTATGGCTACACCTTC. It encodes CASSYLQGAVYGYTF. The chain couples TRBV6-5 to TRBJ1-2; perhaps TRBD1 as D (6 bases). Trimming shortened V by 3 bases and J by 4 bases, and 15 bases separated the two germline ends. The CDR3 runs 15 residues. CDR1 MNHEY and CDR2 SVGAGI come from the germline V gene.